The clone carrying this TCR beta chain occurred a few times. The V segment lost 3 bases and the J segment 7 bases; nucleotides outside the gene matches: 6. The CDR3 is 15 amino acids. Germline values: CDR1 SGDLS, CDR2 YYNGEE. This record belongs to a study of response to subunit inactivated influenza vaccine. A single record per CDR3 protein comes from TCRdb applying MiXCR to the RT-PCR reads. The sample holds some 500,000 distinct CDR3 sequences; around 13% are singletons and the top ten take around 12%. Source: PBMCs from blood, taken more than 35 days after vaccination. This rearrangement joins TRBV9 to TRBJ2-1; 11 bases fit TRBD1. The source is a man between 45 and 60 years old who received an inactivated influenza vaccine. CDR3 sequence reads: CASSAGQGGSNEQFF. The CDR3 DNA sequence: TGTGCCAGCAGCGCGGGACAGGGGGGGTCGAATGAGCAGTTCTTC.